A selection of T cell receptor beta chains follows, all from one sample in a study of cytotoxic CD8 clonotypes in ibrutinib-treated CLL. Using immunoSEQ multiplex PCR, the repertoire was profiled, and TCRdb retains in-frame clones only, with some absent. Among some 350,000 clones listed, over 55% were seen once. The sample consisted of PBMCs, taken after 36 months of ibrutinib treatment. All receptors come from a human donor with chronic lymphocytic leukemia. The CDR3 runs from the conserved cysteine through the conserved F or W. D genes are given only for firm matches. Not all rows give a size; the values are once, few, many and, for expanded clones, a class.

>TRBJ1-1|TRBV9|NA|once
CASSVDREGNPEAFF
TGTGCCAGCAGCGTAGACAGGGAGGGGAACCCTGAAGCTTTCTTT
>TRBJ1-5|TRBV28|NA|NA
CASSWGGVQPQHF
TGTGCCAGCAGTTGGGGGGGGGTGCAGCCCCAGCATTTT
>TRBJ2-1|TRBV29-1|NA|NA
CSVTRANEQFF
TGCAGCGTTACTAGGGCGAATGAGCAGTTCTTC
>TRBJ1-1|TRBV11-2|NA|NA
CASSFQRSEAFF
TGTGCCAGCAGCTTCCAGAGATCTGAAGCTTTCTTT
>TRBJ2-7|TRBV4-3|NA|NA
CASSQDVGGWGRREQYF
TGCGCCAGCAGCCAAGATGTGGGGGGATGGGGTCGGCGCGAGCAGTACTTC
>TRBJ1-2|TRBV5-1|NA|NA
CASSPWSGKLNYGYTF
TGCGCCAGCAGTCCCTGGTCCGGGAAGCTCAACTATGGCTACACCTTC
>TRBJ2-1|TRBV4-3|TRBD1|few
CASSQDRDSDNEQFF
TGCGCCAGCAGCCAAGACCGGGACAGCGACAATGAGCAGTTCTTC
>TRBJ2-2|TRBV7-9|NA|NA
CASSFWDSGELFF
TGTGCCAGCAGCTTTTGGGACTCCGGGGAGCTGTTTTTT
>TRBJ1-2|TRBV28|NA|few
CASSLFAQAGYTF
TGTGCCAGCAGTTTATTCGCCCAGGCCGGCTACACCTTC
>TRBJ2-7|TRBV7-3|TRBD2|few
CASSWGAGGSYEQYF
TGTGCCAGCAGTTGGGGAGCGGGAGGTTCCTACGAGCAGTACTTC
>TRBJ2-5|TRBV7-7|NA|few
CASSNRDFQETQYF
TGTGCCAGCAGCAACCGGGACTTTCAAGAGACCCAGTACTTC
>TRBJ1-2|TRBV11-3|TRBD1|NA
CASTDGWGQAYGYTF
TGTGCCAGCACTGACGGGTGGGGACAGGCCTATGGCTACACCTTC
>TRBJ2-7|TRBV9|NA|NA
CASSVEPGDGYEQYF
TGTGCCAGCAGCGTAGAACCGGGGGACGGCTACGAGCAGTACTTC
>TRBJ1-2|TRBV5-1|NA|NA
CASSLRVEGIYGYTF
TGCGCCAGCAGCTTGCGGGTAGAGGGGATCTATGGCTACACCTTC
>TRBJ2-1|TRBV11-2|NA|NA
CASSFGPSRYYNEQFF
TGTGCCAGCAGCTTTGGTCCTAGCCGGTACTACAATGAGCAGTTCTTC
>TRBJ1-5|TRBV21-1|NA|NA
CASSTDRGSNQPQHF
TGTGCCAGCAGCACTGACAGGGGTAGCAATCAGCCCCAGCATTTT
>TRBJ2-2|TRBV19|NA|NA
CASTWFALDTGELFF
TGTGCCAGTACATGGTTCGCACTGGACACCGGGGAGCTGTTTTTT
>TRBJ1-1|TRBV20-1|NA|few
CSAKTHTEAFF
TGCAGTGCTAAGACCCACACTGAAGCTTTCTTT
>TRBJ1-1|TRBV29-1|NA|NA
CSVPGRPEAFF
TGCAGCGTGCCCGGACGGCCTGAAGCTTTCTTT
>TRBJ1-5|TRBV7-8|NA|NA
CASSFLPGYPGDQPQHF
TGTGCCAGCAGCTTTTTACCGGGGTACCCCGGCGATCAGCCCCAGCATTTT
>TRBJ1-5|TRBV2|TRBD1|NA
CASRRDRGHNQPQHF
TGTGCCAGCAGGAGGGACAGGGGACATAATCAGCCCCAGCATTTT
>TRBJ2-7|TRBV9|NA|few
CASSPREGPTYEQYF
TGTGCCAGCAGCCCCAGAGAGGGACCGACCTACGAGCAGTACTTC
>TRBJ2-5|TRBV27|NA|NA
CASSPLPLAGAGETQYF
TGTGCCAGCAGTCCCCTCCCTCTGGCGGGGGCCGGGGAGACCCAGTACTTC
>TRBJ2-3|TRBV2|TRBD2|NA
CASRARSAGGDTQYF
TGTGCCAGCAGGGCGAGGTCTGCGGGGGGAGATACGCAGTATTTT
>TRBJ2-1|TRBV2|TRBD2|NA
CASSEPSGLNEQFF
TGTGCCAGCAGTGAACCTAGCGGCCTCAATGAGCAGTTCTTC
>TRBJ2-3|TRBV6-5|TRBD1|few
CASSRQGPLPDTQYF
TGTGCCAGCAGTCGACAGGGACCCCTCCCAGATACGCAGTATTTT
>TRBJ2-7|TRBV4-1|NA|few
CASSQQGNGAYEQYF
TGCGCCAGCAGCCAACAGGGGAATGGAGCCTACGAGCAGTACTTC
>TRBJ2-3|TRBV2|TRBD2|NA
CASRIAGGQYF
TGTGCCAGCAGAATAGCGGGGGGGCAGTATTTT
>TRBJ2-7|TRBV10-3|TRBD2|NA
CAIRSIAGGPGEQYF
TGTGCCATCAGATCTATAGCGGGAGGGCCGGGCGAGCAGTACTTC
>TRBJ1-2|TRBV15|TRBD1|NA
CATSRVVGTGGYGYTF
TGTGCCACCAGCAGAGTAGTCGGGACAGGGGGCTATGGCTACACCTTC
>TRBJ2-7|TRBV10-1|NA|NA
CASSDFTGGEGFYEQYF
TGCGCCAGCAGTGATTTTACGGGGGGCGAAGGCTTCTACGAGCAGTACTTC
>TRBJ2-1|TRBV5-4|TRBD2|NA
CASSFAGTSGDEQFF
TGTGCCAGCAGCTTCGCCGGGACTAGCGGGGATGAGCAGTTCTTC
>TRBJ2-2|TRBV7-3|NA|few
CASSLIGAGNSGELFF
TGTGCCAGCAGCTTAATAGGGGCGGGGAACAGCGGGGAGCTGTTTTTT
>TRBJ2-7|TRBV9|TRBD2|NA
CASSRGLAGDEQYF
TGTGCCAGCAGTCGGGGACTAGCGGGGGACGAGCAGTACTTC
>TRBJ2-7|TRBV4-1|TRBD2|NA
CASSQVERGYEQYF
TGCGCCAGCAGCCAAGTCGAGCGGGGCTACGAGCAGTACTTC
>TRBJ2-3|TRBV28|NA|NA
CASSLPYTDTQYF
TGTGCCAGCAGCCTACCTTACACAGATACGCAGTATTTT
>TRBJ2-5|TRBV27|NA|NA
CASSRRFISETQYF
TGTGCCAGCAGCCGGAGGTTTATTTCGGAGACCCAGTACTTC
>TRBJ1-2|TRBV4-1|TRBD1|NA
CASKVTGQGGGYTF
TGCGCCAGCAAGGTAACCGGACAGGGTGGTGGCTACACCTTC
>TRBJ1-5|TRBV7-9|TRBD1|NA
CASSPEGQLNQPQHF
TGTGCCAGCAGCCCGGAGGGACAGTTGAATCAGCCCCAGCATTTT
>TRBJ1-3|TRBV12-5|NA|NA
CASGLATAGNTIYF
TGTGCTAGTGGTTTGGCGACAGCTGGAAACACCATATATTTT
>TRBJ2-5|TRBV27|NA|NA
CASSFGIRETQYF
TGTGCCAGCAGTTTCGGGATTAGGGAGACCCAGTACTTC
>TRBJ2-3|TRBV27|NA|NA
CASSRQVSARGINTQYF
TGTGCCAGCAGCCGACAGGTTAGCGCGAGGGGTATAAATACGCAGTATTTT
>TRBJ2-2|TRBV19|NA|NA
CASSIADYTGELFF
TGTGCCAGTAGTATAGCGGACTACACCGGGGAGCTGTTTTTT
>TRBJ2-1|TRBV9|TRBD1|NA
CASSVGGTGDEQFF
TGTGCCAGCAGCGTAGGTGGGACAGGGGATGAGCAGTTCTTC
>TRBJ2-7|TRBV18|TRBD1|NA
CASSPPAGGYEQYF
TGTGCCAGCTCACCCCCTGCAGGGGGCTACGAGCAGTACTTC
>TRBJ2-7|TRBV7-9|NA|few
CASSLGQGIDEQYF
TGTGCCAGCAGCTTAGGGCAGGGTATCGACGAGCAGTACTTC
>TRBJ1-2|TRBV11-2|TRBD1|NA
CASSLTGDTGYTF
TGTGCCAGCAGCTTGACAGGGGATACTGGCTACACCTTC
>TRBJ1-2|TRBV9|NA|NA
CASSVVVLRDLYGYTF
TGTGCCAGCAGCGTAGTAGTTCTCCGGGACCTGTATGGCTACACCTTC
>TRBJ2-7|TRBV5-1|NA|NA
CASSLMGSYEQYF
TGCGCCAGCAGCTTGATGGGGTCCTACGAGCAGTACTTC
>TRBJ2-1|TRBV7-9|TRBD2|once
CASSLPGGNSYNEQFF
TGTGCCAGCAGCTTACCCGGGGGGAACTCCTACAATGAGCAGTTCTTC
>TRBJ2-7|TRBV27|TRBD1|NA
CASRPTGGEQYF
TGTGCCAGCAGGCCGACAGGGGGCGAGCAGTACTTC
>TRBJ1-3|TRBV7-2|NA|NA
CASSLALRSGNTIYF
TGTGCCAGCAGCTTAGCGCTCAGGTCTGGAAACACCATATATTTT
>TRBJ2-3|TRBV7-3|TRBD2|NA
CASSPGLAGVKSDTQYF
TGTGCCAGCAGCCCGGGACTAGCGGGAGTAAAGTCAGATACGCAGTATTTT
>TRBJ1-2|TRBV5-1|NA|NA
CASSKTGSRDRRYGYTF
TGCGCCAGCAGTAAGACCGGATCCCGGGACCGACGCTATGGCTACACCTTC
>TRBJ2-3|TRBV4-2|NA|NA
CASSPRTGTDTQYF
TGTGCCAGCAGCCCCAGAACCGGCACAGATACGCAGTATTTT
>TRBJ2-5|TRBV7-3|NA|NA
CASSLRSGLETQYF
TGTGCCAGCAGCTTACGGTCCGGGTTGGAGACCCAGTACTTC
>TRBJ2-5|TRBV5-1|TRBD2|NA
CASSLVGTSGRASSETQYF
TGCGCCAGCAGCTTGGTCGGGACTAGCGGGAGGGCCTCGAGTGAGACCCAGTACTTC
>TRBJ1-2|TRBV5-6|NA|NA
CASSLLAGEGGYTF
TGTGCCAGCAGCTTGCTGGCAGGGGAAGGTGGCTACACCTTC
>TRBJ2-5|TRBV5-4|TRBD2|NA
CASSPTSGGGQETQYF
TGTGCCAGCAGTCCGACTAGCGGGGGGGGCCAAGAGACCCAGTACTTC
>TRBJ2-2|TRBV11-3|NA|NA
CASSSRSKDTGELFF
TGTGCCAGCAGCTCCAGGAGTAAGGACACCGGGGAGCTGTTTTTT